This T cell receptor (beta chain) was sequenced during a study of cytomegalovirus exposure and HLA in healthy donors. Points from the study as a whole: A classifier reportedly called cytomegalovirus status with high sensitivity and specificity.

Germline lookup yields CDR1 SGHRS and CDR2 YFSETQ. The CDR3 length is 15 residues. The germline V and J ends were trimmed by 4 bases and 4 bases, with 14 bases remaining between them. A multiplex PCR was run with 60 Vbeta primers and 13 Jbeta primers. Sequencing was performed with immunoSEQ multiplex PCR; in TCRdb, only in-frame clones are kept and a portion is missing. The table records about 150,000 clones, 65% to 90% of them present only once. Turning to this clone: Its specificity is not known.

The sample comprised PBMCs. This chain connects TRBV5-1 to TRBJ2-2; D might be TRBD2 (5 bases). This receptor was taken from a woman in her forties or fifties in good health and CMV-seropositive. CDR3 amino acids: CASSPDYSRTGELFF. The CDR3 region has the DNA TGCGCCAGCAGCCCCGACTACAGTCGCACCGGGGAGCTGTTTTTT.